This entry is about one TCR beta chain. Its matching antigen is unknown. This sample was taken from a study of T cell responses to AZD1222 COVID-19 vaccine. The repertoire was sequenced with immunoSEQ multiplex PCR; TCRdb's copy has only in-frame clones and lacks some. The data contain 130,000 or so clones, around 92% of them seen just once; the ten biggest clones take up around 0.96%. The ends lost 1 base at V and 2 bases at J; junction bases unmatched: 5. In germline, CDR1 is KGHDR, CDR2 SFDVKD. This CDR3 has 17 amino acids. Whole-study findings and limits: Elevations in Spike-specific TCR breadth and depth followed administration of two AZD1222 doses.

The receptor was derived from an adult in good health. The V gene is TRBV24-1, the J gene TRBJ2-3, with 10 bases fitting TRBD2. This sample comprised peripheral blood, obtained on day 0 of AZD1222 vaccination. The CDR3 spells CATSDLQREGLTDTQYF. CDR3 nucleotide sequence: TGTGCCACCAGTGATTTACAGCGGGAGGGCCTCACAGATACGCAGTATTTT.